These 8 T cell receptor beta chains came from one sample sequenced in a study of T cells in Graves' hyperthyroidism and ophthalmopathy. Template material for amplifying TCR beta CDR3 regions consisted of RNA transcripts. First-round RT-PCR of the TCR CDR3 relied on the HTBI primer set. TCRdb analysed the multiplex PCR reads with MiXCR anew, one entry per CDR3 protein. The sample contains hundreds of thousands of distinct CDR3 sequences, approximately 19% of which appear only once. Sequencing was carried out using blood. Source of these receptors: a man in his fifties or sixties with Graves' ophthalmopathy.

This clonotype was observed a few times. This CDR3 is CACVGCSGSFHEQFF. CDR3 in DNA: TGTGCCTGCGTTGGATGTAGCGGGAGTTTTCATGAGCAGTTCTTC. The genes are TRBV30 and TRBJ2-1; 9 bases are a match to TRBD2. Trimming at V came to 6 bases and at J to 8 bases, leaving 14 bases not matched to a gene. CDR1 and CDR2 (germline): GTSNPN, SVGIG (reference sequence). The CDR3 has 15 residues.

This chain links TRBV5-1 with TRBJ2-1; weak D call: TRBD1 (5 bases). The CDR3 covers 13 residues. Germline values: CDR1 SGHRS, CDR2 YFSETQ. V gave up 4 bases and J gave up 4 bases, with 9 bases separating them. The chain's CDR3 is CASSADIYNEQFF. The CDR3, as DNA: TGCGCCAGCAGCGCGGACATTTACAATGAGCAGTTCTTC.

This chain connects TRBV7-9 to TRBJ2-7; D not resolved. Trimming removed 4 bases at V and 4 bases at J, with 5 bases between. The CDR3 is 11 amino acids. CDR1 and CDR2 (germline): SEHNR, FQNEAQ (reference sequence). The CDR3 DNA sequence: TGTGCCAGCAGCTCAAAGTACGAGCAGTACTTC. It yields the protein CASSSKYEQYF.

V and J are TRBV2 and TRBJ1-3, with D perhaps matching TRBD1 (5 bases). This CDR3 contains 12 residues. CDR1 SNHLY and CDR2 FYNNEI come from the germline V gene. V was clipped by 7 bases and J by 8 bases, with 12 bases between them. The CDR3 loop is CASTGGSDTIYF. The CDR3, as DNA: TGTGCCAGCACCGGGGGGTCGGACACCATATATTTT.

The rearrangement links TRBV27 to TRBJ1-6, with D maybe TRBD1 (5 bases). CDR3 length: 14 amino acids. Trimming stripped 7 bases from V and 7 bases from J, with 14 bases between. In germline, CDR1 is MNHEY, CDR2 SMNVEV (reference sequence). This CDR3 reads CASNPQGVNSPLHF. CDR3 nucleotides: TGTGCCAGCAATCCCCAGGGTGTGAATTCACCCCTCCACTTT.

V is TRBV6-1 and J is TRBJ1-1; D gene ambiguous. The ends were cut back, 6 bases at V and 1 base at J, with 9 bases in the middle. Germline CDR1 is MNHNS and CDR2 is SASEGT. This CDR3 is built from 13 residues. The chain's CDR3 is CASRDTRNTEAFF. The CDR3, as DNA: TGTGCCAGCAGAGACACACGGAACACTGAAGCTTTCTTT.

This clonotype was detected many times. V and J are TRBV27 and TRBJ2-7; D gene uncertain. V dropped 7 bases and J dropped 0 bases, with 13 bases sitting between them. This CDR3 is built from 14 residues. CDR1 and CDR2 from the germline V gene are MNHEY and SMNVEV (reference sequence). CDR3 residues: CASTRPIHSYEQYF. As DNA, the CDR3 is TGTGCCAGCACGAGACCCATACACTCCTACGAGCAGTACTTC.

V is TRBV6-1 and J is TRBJ1-2; 12 bases match TRBD1. The CDR3 has 17 amino acids. J gave up 2 bases and V 2 bases, and 6 bases lay outside the gene matches. Germline V lookup: CDR1 MNHNS, CDR2 SASEGT. CDR3 in DNA: TGTGCCAGCAGTGAATGGGGACAGGGGGCGCGGAACTATGGCTACACCTTC. It translates to CASSEWGQGARNYGYTF.